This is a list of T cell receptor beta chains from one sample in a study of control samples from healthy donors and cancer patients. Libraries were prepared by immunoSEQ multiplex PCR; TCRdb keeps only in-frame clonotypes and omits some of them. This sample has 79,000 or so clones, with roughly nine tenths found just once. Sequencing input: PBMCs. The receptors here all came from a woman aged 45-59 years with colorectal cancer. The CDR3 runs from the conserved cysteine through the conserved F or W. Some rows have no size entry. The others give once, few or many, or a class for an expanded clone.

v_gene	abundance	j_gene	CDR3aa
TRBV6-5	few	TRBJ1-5	CASFPGQSNQPQHF
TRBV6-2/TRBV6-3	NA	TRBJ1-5	CASSHPGYQPQHF
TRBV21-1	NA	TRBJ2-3	CASSLGPDTQYF
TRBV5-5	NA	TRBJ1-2	CASSLAPGNYGYTF
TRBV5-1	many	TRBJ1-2	CASSPEADTSLLNYGYTF
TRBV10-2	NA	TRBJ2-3	CASRRTSGGPVGTDTQYF
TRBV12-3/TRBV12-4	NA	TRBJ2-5	CASSLNRGETQYF
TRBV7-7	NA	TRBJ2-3	CASSLGLGSTDTQYF
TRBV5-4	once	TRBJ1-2	CASSPGQAEFYGYTF
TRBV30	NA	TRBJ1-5	CAWGQGGNQPQHF
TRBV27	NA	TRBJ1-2	CASSLSAPGNYGYTF
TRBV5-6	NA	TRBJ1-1	CASSSRQFIRATEAFF
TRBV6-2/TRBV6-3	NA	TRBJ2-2	CASSFWENTGELFF
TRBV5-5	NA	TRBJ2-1	CASSLVVTGHYNEQFF
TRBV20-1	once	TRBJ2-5	CSAYRGETQYF
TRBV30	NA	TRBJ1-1	CAWEENLDTEAFF
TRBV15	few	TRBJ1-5	CATSSDTQPQHF
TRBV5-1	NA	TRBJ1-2	CASSAANNYGYTF
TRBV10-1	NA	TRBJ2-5	CASSESTGQGDETQYF
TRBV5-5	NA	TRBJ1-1	CASSLEGVRTEAFF
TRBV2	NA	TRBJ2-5	CASTEGSGGLETQYF
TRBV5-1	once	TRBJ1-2	CASSFRETPPHGYTF
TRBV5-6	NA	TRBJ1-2	CASRSTGESNGYTF
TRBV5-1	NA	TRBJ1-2	CASSLDRAGYTF
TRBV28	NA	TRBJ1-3	CASSLSGVLSGNTIYF
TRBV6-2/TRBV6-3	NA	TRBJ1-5	CASSPGTGISRNQPQHF
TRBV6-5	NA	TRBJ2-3	CASSFSGGSITDTQYF
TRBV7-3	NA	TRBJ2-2	CASSPQQGINTGELFF
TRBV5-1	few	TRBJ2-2	CASSLGGSRELFF
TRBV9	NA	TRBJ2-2	CASSVVGGRTGELFF
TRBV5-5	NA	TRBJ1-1	CASSLGLTTEAFF
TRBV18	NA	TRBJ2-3	CASSPGIAATDTQYF
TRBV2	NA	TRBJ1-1	CASSEETNTEAFF
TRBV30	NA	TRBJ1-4	CAWSEDEGGYEKLFF
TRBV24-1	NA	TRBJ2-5	CATSDLKGAQETQYF
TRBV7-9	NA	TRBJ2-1	CASSPRLAGVGEQFF
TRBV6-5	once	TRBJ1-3	CASEGRGNTIYF
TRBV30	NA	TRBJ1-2	CAWSVLGAYGYTF
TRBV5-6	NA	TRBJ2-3	CASSLSGGTDTQYF
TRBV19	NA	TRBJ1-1	CASSGQNTEAFF
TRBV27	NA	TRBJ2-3	CASSSLTGLAFTDTQYF
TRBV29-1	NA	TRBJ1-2	CSVGQGHGYTF
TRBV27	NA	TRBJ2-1	CASSLSRPSNEQFF
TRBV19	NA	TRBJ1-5	CASSMGGSGVLQPQHF
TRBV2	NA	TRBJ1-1	CASRGRGPNTEAFF
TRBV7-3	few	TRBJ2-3	CASSFPGGNTQYF
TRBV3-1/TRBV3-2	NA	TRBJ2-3	CASSQTPGLADDPDTQYF
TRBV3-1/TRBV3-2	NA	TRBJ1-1	CASSLGVWTEAFF
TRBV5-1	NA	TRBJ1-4	CASSLGTVNEKLFF
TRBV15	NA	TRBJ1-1	CATSEPGPPDTEAFF
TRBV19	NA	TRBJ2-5	CASSNQGAETQYF
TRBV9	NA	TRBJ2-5	CASSAPDGSIWGQETQYF
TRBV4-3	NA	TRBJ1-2	CASSQDSRGSNGYTF
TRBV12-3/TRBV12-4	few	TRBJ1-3	CASTQTGVDTIYF
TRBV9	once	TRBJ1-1	CASSPRQAGEAFF
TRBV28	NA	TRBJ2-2	CASSSEGQGSGGELFF
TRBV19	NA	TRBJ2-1	CASSMAGTGSNNEQFF
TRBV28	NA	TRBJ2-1	CASQPGGMDEQFF